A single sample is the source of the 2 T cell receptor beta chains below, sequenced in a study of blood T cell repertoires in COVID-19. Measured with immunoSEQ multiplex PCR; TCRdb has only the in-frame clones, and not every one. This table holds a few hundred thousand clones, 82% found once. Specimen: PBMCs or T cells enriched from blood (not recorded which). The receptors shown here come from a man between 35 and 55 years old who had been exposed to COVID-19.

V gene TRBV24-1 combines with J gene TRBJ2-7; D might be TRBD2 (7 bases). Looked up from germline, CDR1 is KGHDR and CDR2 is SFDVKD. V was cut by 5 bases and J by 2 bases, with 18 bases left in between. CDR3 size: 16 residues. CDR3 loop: CATSGGATGGPYEQYF. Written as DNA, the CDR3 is TGTGCCACCAGTGGGGGGGCTACGGGAGGCCCCTACGAGCAGTACTTC.

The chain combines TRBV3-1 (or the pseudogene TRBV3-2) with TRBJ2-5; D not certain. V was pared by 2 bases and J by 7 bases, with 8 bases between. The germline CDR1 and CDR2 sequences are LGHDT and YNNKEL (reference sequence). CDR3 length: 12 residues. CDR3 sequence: CASSQPLRTQYF. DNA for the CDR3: TGTGCCAGCAGCCAACCCCTTCGGACCCAGTACTTC.